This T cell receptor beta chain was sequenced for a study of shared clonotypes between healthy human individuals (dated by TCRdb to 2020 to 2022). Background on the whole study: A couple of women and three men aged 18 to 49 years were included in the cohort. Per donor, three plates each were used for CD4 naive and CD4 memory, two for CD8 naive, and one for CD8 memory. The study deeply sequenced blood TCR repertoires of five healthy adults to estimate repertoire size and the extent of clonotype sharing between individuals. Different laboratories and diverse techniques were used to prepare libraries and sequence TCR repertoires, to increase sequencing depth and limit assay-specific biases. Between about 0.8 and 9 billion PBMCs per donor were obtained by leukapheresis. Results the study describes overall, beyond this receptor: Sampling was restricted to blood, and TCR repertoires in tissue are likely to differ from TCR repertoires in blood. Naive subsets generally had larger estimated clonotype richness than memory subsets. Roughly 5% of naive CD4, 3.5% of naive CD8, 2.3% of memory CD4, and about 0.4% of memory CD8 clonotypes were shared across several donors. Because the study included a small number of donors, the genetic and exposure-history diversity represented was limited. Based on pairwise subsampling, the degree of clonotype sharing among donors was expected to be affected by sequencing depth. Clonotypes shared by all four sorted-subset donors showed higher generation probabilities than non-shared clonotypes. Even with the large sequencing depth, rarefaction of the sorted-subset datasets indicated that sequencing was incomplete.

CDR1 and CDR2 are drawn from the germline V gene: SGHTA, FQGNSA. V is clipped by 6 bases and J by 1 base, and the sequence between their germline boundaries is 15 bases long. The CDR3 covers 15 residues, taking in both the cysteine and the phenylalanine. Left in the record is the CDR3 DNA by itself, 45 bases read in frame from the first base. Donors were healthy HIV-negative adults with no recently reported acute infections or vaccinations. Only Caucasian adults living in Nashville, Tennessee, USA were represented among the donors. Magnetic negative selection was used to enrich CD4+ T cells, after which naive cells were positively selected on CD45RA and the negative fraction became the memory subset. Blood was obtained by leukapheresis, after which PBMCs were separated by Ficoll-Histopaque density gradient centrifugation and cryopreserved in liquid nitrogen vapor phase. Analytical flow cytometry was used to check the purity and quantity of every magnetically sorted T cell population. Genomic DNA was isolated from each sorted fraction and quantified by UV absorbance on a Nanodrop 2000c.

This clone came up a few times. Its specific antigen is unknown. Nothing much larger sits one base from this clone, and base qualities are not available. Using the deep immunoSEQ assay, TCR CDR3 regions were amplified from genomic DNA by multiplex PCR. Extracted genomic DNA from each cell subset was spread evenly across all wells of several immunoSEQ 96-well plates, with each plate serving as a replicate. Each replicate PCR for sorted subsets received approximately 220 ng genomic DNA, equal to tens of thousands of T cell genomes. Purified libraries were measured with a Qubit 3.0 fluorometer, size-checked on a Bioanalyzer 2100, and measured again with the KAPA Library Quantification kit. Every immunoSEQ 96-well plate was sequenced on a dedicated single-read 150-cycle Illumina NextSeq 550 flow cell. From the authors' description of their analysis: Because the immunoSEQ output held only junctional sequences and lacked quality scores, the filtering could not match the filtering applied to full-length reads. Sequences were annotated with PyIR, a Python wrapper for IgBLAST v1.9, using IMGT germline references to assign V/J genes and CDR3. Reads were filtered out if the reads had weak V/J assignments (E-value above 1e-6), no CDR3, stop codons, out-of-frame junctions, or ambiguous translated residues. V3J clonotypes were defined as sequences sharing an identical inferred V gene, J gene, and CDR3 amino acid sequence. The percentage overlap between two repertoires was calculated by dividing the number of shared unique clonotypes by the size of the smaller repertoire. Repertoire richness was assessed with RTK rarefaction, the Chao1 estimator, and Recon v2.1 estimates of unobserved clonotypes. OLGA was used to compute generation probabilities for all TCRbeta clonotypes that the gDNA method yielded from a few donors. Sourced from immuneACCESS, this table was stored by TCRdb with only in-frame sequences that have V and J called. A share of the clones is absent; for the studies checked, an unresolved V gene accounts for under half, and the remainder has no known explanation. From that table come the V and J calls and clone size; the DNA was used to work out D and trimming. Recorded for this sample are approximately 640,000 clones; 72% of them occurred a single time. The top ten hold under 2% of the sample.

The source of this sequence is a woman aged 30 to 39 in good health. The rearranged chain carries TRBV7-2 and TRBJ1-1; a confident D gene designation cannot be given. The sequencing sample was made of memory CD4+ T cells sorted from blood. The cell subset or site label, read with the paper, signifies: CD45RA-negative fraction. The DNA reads TGTGCCAGCAGTTCCTCGGCGGTAGCGAACACTGAAGCTTTCTTT. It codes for CASSSSAVANTEAFF. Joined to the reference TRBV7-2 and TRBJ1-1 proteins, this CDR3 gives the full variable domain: GAGVSQSPSNKVTEKGKDVELRCDPISGHTALYWYRQSLGQGLEFLIYFQGNSAPDKSGLPSDRFSAERTGGSVSTLTIQRTQQEDSAVYLCASSSSAVANTEAFFGQGTRLTVV.